The T cell receptor (beta chain) under discussion was sequenced for a study of early T cells in non-severe SARS-CoV-2 infection. Background on the study: Sequenced material consisted of bulk RNA (from unsorted whole blood), and chains were unpaired.

The library protocol tagged individual cDNA molecules with unique molecular identifiers. MiXCR was run by TCRdb on the 5' RACE reads, yielding one entry per CDR3 protein. In the table there are tens of thousands of distinct CDR3 sequences, under 8% of which are singletons. Germline V gives CDR1 SGHAT, CDR2 FQDESV (reference sequence). CDR3 size: 12 residues. Trimming removed 3 bases from V and 6 bases from J, with 6 bases in between. This clonotype appeared many times. The gene calls are TRBV11-1 and TRBJ2-1; D is unresolved. The sequence was collected from an adult who was a healthcare worker with PCR-confirmed SARS-CoV-2 infection or an uninfected control (not recorded which). The sequenced material came from whole blood. Here the CDR3 DNA reads TGTGCCAGCAGCTTTCAGTCCAATGAGCAGTTCTTC. Translation: CASSFQSNEQFF.